In this sample, the clone carrying this TCR beta chain turned up many times. The antigen remains undetermined. This record belongs to a study of T-cell memory formation after mild COVID-19. Study-level information: The TCR clusters were mostly specific to one donor.

UMIs and sample barcodes were carried by the TCR alpha and TCR beta cDNA libraries that 5'RACE produced using constant-segment primers. One entry per CDR3 protein, called by TCRdb with MiXCR from the 5' RACE reads. The sample records roughly 100,000 distinct CDR3 sequences, 9.5% to 15% being singletons. Germline assignment: CDR1 SGHRS and CDR2 YFSETQ. V lost 5 bases and J lost 3; bases outside the gene matches: 7. The CDR3 is made up of 14 amino acids. Study results and caveats: From day 15 to 85, contracting clones were balanced between CD4 and CD8, whereas later expanders leaned toward CD4+. CD4+ contracting clones lay mainly in CM and EM, CD8+ ones in EMRA.

The specimen was PBMCs or a T cell subset sorted from them (not recorded which). The rearrangement joins TRBV5-1 to TRBJ2-7; TRBD2 aligns across 8 bases. The receptor was derived from an adult woman who had mild COVID-19 (a few samples of this study predate the infection). Cell type and time point are not known. The CDR3: CASSRTSGVYEQYF. In nucleotides, the CDR3 is TGCGCCAGCAGTCGTACTAGCGGAGTCTACGAGCAGTACTTC.